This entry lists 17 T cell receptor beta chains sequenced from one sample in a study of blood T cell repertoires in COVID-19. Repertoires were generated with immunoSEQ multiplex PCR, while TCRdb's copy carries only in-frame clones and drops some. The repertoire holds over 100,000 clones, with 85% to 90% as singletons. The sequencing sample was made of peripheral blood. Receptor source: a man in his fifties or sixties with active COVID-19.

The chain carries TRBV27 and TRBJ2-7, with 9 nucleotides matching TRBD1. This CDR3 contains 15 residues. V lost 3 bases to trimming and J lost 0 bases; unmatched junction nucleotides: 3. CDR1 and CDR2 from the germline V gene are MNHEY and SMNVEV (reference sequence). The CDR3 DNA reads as TGTGCCAGCAGTTTGACAGGGGGTACCTCCTACGAGCAGTACTTC. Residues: CASSLTGGTSYEQYF.

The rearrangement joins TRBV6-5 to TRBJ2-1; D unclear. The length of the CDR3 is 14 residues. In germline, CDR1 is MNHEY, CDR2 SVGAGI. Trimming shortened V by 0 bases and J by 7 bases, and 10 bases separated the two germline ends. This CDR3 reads CASSYSLVRNEQFF. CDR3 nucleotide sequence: TGTGCCAGCAGTTACTCGTTAGTCCGGAATGAGCAGTTCTTC.

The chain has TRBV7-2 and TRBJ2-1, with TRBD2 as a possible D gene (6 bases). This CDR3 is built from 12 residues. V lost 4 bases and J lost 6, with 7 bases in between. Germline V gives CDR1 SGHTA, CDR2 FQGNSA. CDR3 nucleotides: TGTGCCAGCAGCTCCGGGGGCAATGAGCAGTTCTTC. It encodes CASSSGGNEQFF.

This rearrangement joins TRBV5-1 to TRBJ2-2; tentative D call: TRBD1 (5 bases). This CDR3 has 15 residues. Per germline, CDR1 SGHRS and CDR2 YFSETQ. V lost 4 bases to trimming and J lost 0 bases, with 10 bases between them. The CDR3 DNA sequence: TGCGCCAGCAGCCTGACAGCCTCGAACACCGGGGAGCTGTTTTTT. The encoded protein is CASSLTASNTGELFF.

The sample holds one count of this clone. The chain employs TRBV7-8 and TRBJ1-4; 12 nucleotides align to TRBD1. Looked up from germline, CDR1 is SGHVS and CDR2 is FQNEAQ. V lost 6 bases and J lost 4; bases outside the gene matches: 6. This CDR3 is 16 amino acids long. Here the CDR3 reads CASRGTGGVINEKLFF. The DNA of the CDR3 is TGTGCCAGCAGAGGGACAGGGGGCGTCATTAATGAAAAACTGTTTTTT.

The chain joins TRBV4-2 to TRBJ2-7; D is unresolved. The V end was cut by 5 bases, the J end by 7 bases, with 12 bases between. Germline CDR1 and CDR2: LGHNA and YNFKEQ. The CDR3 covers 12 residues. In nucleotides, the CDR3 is TGTGCCAGCAGCTCAAACAAGGAGGAGCAGTACTTC. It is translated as CASSSNKEEQYF.

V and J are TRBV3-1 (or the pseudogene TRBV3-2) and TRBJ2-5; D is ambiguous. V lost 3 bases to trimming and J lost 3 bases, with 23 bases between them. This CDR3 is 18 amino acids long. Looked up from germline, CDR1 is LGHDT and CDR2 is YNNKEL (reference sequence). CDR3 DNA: TGTGCCAGCAGCCATGACTCCTTGCCCACTCGTAGTAAAGAGACCCAGTACTTC. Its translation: CASSHDSLPTRSKETQYF.

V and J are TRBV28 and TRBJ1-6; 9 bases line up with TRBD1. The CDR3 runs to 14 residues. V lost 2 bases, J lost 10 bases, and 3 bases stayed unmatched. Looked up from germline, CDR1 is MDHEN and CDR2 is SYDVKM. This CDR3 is CASSLGDRVSPLHF. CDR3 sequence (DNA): TGTGCCAGCAGTTTAGGGGACAGGGTCTCACCCCTCCACTTT.

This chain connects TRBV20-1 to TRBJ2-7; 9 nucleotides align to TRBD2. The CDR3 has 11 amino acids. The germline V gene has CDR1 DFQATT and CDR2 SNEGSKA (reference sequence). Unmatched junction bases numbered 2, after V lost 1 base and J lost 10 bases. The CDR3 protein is CSARGGTSQYF. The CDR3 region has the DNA TGCAGTGCTAGAGGAGGGACTAGCCAGTACTTC.

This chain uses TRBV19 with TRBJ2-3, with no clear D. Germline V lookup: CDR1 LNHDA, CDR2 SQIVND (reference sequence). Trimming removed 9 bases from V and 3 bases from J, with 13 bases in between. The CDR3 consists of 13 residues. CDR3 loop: CASSQNPTDTQYF. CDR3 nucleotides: TGTGCCAGCAGTCAGAATCCAACAGATACGCAGTATTTT.

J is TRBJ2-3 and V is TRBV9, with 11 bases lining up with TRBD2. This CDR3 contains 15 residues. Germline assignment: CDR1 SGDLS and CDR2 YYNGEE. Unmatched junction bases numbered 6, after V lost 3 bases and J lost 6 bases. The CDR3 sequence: CASSEGGLAADTQYF. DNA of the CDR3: TGTGCCAGCAGCGAGGGGGGACTAGCGGCTGATACGCAGTATTTT.

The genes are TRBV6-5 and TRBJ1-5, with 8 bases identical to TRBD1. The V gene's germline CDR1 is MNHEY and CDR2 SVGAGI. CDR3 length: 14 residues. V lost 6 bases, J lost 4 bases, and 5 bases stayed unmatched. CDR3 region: CASSRQGYNQPQHF. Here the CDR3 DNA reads TGTGCCAGCAGCAGACAGGGGTATAATCAGCCCCAGCATTTT.

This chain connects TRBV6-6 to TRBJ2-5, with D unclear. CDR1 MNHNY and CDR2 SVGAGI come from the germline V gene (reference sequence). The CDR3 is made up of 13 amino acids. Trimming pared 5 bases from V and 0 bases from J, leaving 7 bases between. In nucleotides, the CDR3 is TGTGCCAGCAGTCTGCGCCACCAAGAGACCCAGTACTTC. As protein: CASSLRHQETQYF.

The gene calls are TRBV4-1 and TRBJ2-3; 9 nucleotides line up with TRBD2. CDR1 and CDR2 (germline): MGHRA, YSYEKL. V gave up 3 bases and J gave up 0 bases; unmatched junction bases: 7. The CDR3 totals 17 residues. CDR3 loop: CASSHAFSGGSTDTQYF. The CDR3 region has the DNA TGCGCCAGCAGCCATGCGTTTAGCGGGGGTAGCACAGATACGCAGTATTTT.

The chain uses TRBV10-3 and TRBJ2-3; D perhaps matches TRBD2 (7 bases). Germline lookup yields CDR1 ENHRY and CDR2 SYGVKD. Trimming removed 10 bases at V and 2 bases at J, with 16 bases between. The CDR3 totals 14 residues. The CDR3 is CATHRGGDTDTQYF. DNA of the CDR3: TGTGCCACCCATAGAGGGGGGGACACAGATACGCAGTATTTT.

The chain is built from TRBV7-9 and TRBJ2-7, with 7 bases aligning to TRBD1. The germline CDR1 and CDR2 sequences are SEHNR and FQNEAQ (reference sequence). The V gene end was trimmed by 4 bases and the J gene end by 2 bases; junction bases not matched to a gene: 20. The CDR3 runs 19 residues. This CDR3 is CASSSWTGMGTQSTYEQYF. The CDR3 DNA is TGTGCCAGCAGCTCCTGGACAGGCATGGGGACACAATCCACCTACGAGCAGTACTTC. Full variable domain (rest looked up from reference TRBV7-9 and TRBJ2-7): DTGVSQNPRHKITKRGQNVTFRCDPISEHNRLYWYRQTLGQGPEFLTYFQNEAQLEKSRLLSDRFSAERPKGSFSTLEIQRTEQGDSAMYLCASSSWTGMGTQSTYEQYFGPGTRLTVT.

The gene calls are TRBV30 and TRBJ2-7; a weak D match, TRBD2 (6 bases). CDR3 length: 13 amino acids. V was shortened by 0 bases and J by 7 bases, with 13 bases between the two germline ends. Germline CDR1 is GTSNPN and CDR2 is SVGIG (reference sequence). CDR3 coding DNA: TGTGCCTGGAGTGTACGGAGGGTAGGGGAGCAGTACTTC. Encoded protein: CAWSVRRVGEQYF.